These 29 T cell receptor beta chains came from one sample sequenced in a study of vaccination and CD4 T cells after COVID-19. For these receptors, no antigen is known. Treatment of the sample: roughly 10-day PBMC culture with coronavirus spike peptide pools or control peptides (ViraFEST assay). With the Oncomine TCR Beta short-read assay, DNA from cultured CD4+ T cells was sequenced. TCRdb recomputed calls from the PCR reads with MiXCR, one row per CDR3 protein. The sample lists approximately 3,300 distinct CDR3 sequences, around 25% occurring once. The sequences come from CD4+ T cells from blood, cultured in vitro, collected after SARS-CoV-2 vaccination. All receptors come from a human donor who had recovered from COVID-19.

The chain is built from TRBV20-1 and TRBJ1-2; a possible D gene is TRBD1 (6 bases). The CDR3 sequence is 13 residues long. Trimming stripped 0 bases from V and 7 bases from J, with 12 bases between. Per germline, CDR1 DFQATT and CDR2 SNEGSKA (reference sequence). The CDR3 here is CSAREGGHFGYTF. For the CDR3, the DNA is TGCAGTGCTAGAGAGGGGGGACATTTTGGCTACACCTTC.

V and J are TRBV4-2 and TRBJ1-1, with D perhaps TRBD1 (6 bases). Trimming left V 1 base short and J 7 bases short, with 10 bases between. Germline CDR1 LGHNA, CDR2 YNFKEQ. The CDR3 consists of 13 residues. The CDR3 region is CASSQAGASEAFF. DNA of the CDR3: TGTGCCAGCAGCCAAGCGGGGGCCAGTGAAGCTTTCTTT.

This clonotype is labeled medium-sized. The chain joins TRBV5-6 to TRBJ2-7; D remains ambiguous. Germline-derived CDR1 and CDR2 are SGHDT and YYEEEE. Between the trimmed V and J ends, which lost 3 bases and 0 bases, there was a span of 10 bases. This CDR3 contains 14 residues. The DNA for the CDR3 is TGTGCCAGCAGCTGGACCCACAGCTCCTACGAGCAGTACTTC. The encoded protein is CASSWTHSSYEQYF.

This clonotype was seen a few times. This sequence joins TRBV6-1 and TRBJ1-2; D unclear. Trimming shortened V by 3 bases and J by 1 base, and 9 bases separated the two germline ends. The CDR3 runs 14 residues. CDR1 and CDR2 from the germline V gene are MNHNS and SASEGT. The CDR3 coding sequence is TGTGCCAGCAGTGAGGGAGGGATTAACTATGGCTACACCTTC. It specifies CASSEGGINYGYTF.

This clonotype is medium-sized (0.01 to 0.1%) in the sample. The V call is TRBV30, the J call TRBJ1-2; tentatively, D is TRBD1 (5 bases). The CDR3 sequence is 13 residues long. The ends were cut back, 3 bases at V and 6 bases at J, with 14 bases in the middle. Germline lookup yields CDR1 GTSNPN and CDR2 SVGIG (reference sequence). The CDR3 region is CAWRTSTVHGYTF. In DNA form, the CDR3 reads TGTGCCTGGAGAACATCGACAGTCCATGGCTACACCTTC.

This clonotype was observed once. The chain carries TRBV7-8 and TRBJ1-1; D is unresolved. The CDR3 contains 13 residues. Looked up from germline, CDR1 is SGHVS and CDR2 is FQNEAQ. V lost 1 base and J lost 3, with 6 bases in between. The chain's CDR3 is CASSLVGDTEAFF. DNA for the CDR3: TGTGCCAGCAGCTTAGTAGGTGACACTGAAGCTTTCTTT.

The chain uses TRBV6-1 and TRBJ1-6; weak D call: TRBD1 (5 bases). The CDR3 is made up of 14 amino acids. Germline CDR1 MNHNS, CDR2 SASEGT. V lost 6 bases, J lost 10 bases, and 16 bases lay in between. This chain's CDR3 is CASRPGPRRSPLHF. The CDR3 nucleotides are TGTGCCAGCAGGCCGGGGCCCCGTCGGTCACCCCTCCACTTT.

The sample holds a few counts of this clonotype. This chain joins TRBV20-1 and TRBJ2-7, with 9 bases aligning to TRBD1. The germline V gene encodes CDR1 DFQATT and CDR2 SNEGSKA (reference sequence). The V gene end was trimmed by 3 bases and the J gene end by 0 bases; junction bases not matched to a gene: 0. The CDR3 runs to 13 residues. The CDR3 nucleotides are TGCAGTGCTAGGGGACAGGGCTCCTACGAGCAGTACTTC. This sequence encodes CSARGQGSYEQYF.

V usage is TRBV6-1 and J usage is TRBJ1-1, with 9 positions matching TRBD1. The germline CDR1 and CDR2 sequences are MNHNS and SASEGT. J was trimmed by 4 bases and V by 8 bases; bases with no gene match: 5. This CDR3 contains 13 residues. CDR3 protein: CASRTGEFTEAFF. The DNA of the CDR3 is TGTGCCAGCCGGACAGGGGAGTTCACTGAAGCTTTCTTT.

This clonotype showed up just a few times. This chain joins TRBV7-9 and TRBJ2-3; 7 positions agree with TRBD1. Germline trimming cut 5 bases from V and 0 bases from J; bases unmatched to any gene: 2. The CDR3 is 14 amino acids. Per germline, CDR1 SEHNR and CDR2 FQNEAQ (reference sequence). CDR3: CASSPQGSTDTQYF. As DNA, the CDR3 is TGTGCCAGCAGCCCACAGGGGAGCACAGATACGCAGTATTTT.

The rearrangement uses TRBV15 and TRBJ1-1, with 8 bases that match TRBD1. The J segment lost 3 bases and the V segment lost 2 bases, leaving 2 bases of the junction unmatched. The CDR3 runs to 14 residues. The germline gives CDR1 LNHNV, CDR2 YYDKDF (reference sequence). This chain's CDR3 is CATSRYRGDTEAFF. The CDR3 region has the DNA TGTGCCACCAGCAGATACAGGGGGGACACTGAAGCTTTCTTT.

DNA for the CDR3: TGTGCCAGCAGCCCGCGGGACAGCCCCTACGAGCAGTACTTC. Amino acid sequence: CASSPRDSPYEQYF. The chain links TRBV11-3 to TRBJ2-7; weak D call: TRBD1 (7 bases). CDR1 is SGHNT, CDR2 YENEEA, per germline. The CDR3 totals 14 residues. V lost 5 bases and J lost 2, with 13 bases in between.

This clonotype rates as medium-sized. CDR3 bases: TGTGCCAGCAGCCATACAGCGGGTGGAGGGGCAGAGACCCAGTACTTC. It translates to CASSHTAGGGAETQYF. J is TRBJ2-5 and V is TRBV7-3; tentatively, D is TRBD2 (6 bases). The CDR3 loop spans 16 amino acids. V lost 5 bases to trimming and J lost 4 bases, with 20 bases between them. Germline V lookup: CDR1 SGHTA, CDR2 FQGTGA.

This clonotype was observed a few times. CDR3 sequence reads: CASSLASRDYGYTF. The CDR3 DNA follows: TGTGCCAGCAGCTTAGCTTCCAGGGACTATGGCTACACCTTC. This sequence joins TRBV7-2 and TRBJ1-2, with a weak D call TRBD1 (5 bases). Germline lookup yields CDR1 SGHTA and CDR2 FQGNSA. The CDR3 sequence is 14 residues long. The V end was cut by 0 bases, the J end by 3 bases, with 8 bases between.

This clonotype showed up just a few times. V gene TRBV4-1 combines with J gene TRBJ1-2; weak D call: TRBD1 (5 bases). The CDR3 is 15 residues long. From germline, CDR1 is MGHRA and CDR2 YSYEKL. V dropped 6 bases and J dropped 3 bases, with 17 bases sitting between them. The CDR3 coding sequence is TGCGCCAGCAGTCGATTGGGGGTAGGGGACTATGGCTACACCTTC. Protein product: CASSRLGVGDYGYTF.

The V and J genes are TRBV11-1 and TRBJ1-1, with a possible D match to TRBD1 (5 bases). The CDR3 contains 15 residues. Germline V CDR1 and CDR2: SGHAT, FQDESV (reference sequence). Deletions cut 6 bases from V and 0 bases from J, with 14 bases between. The chain's CDR3 is CASSPPGGMNTEAFF. The CDR3 nucleotides are TGTGCCAGCAGTCCCCCCGGGGGTATGAACACTGAAGCTTTCTTT.

J is TRBJ1-3 and V is TRBV7-6; no clear D gene. CDR3 length: 13 residues. V was pared by 6 bases and J by 8 bases, with 14 bases between. Germline V gives CDR1 SGHVS, CDR2 FNYEAQ. CDR3 sequence reads: CASSSQTMDTIYF. As DNA, the CDR3 is TGTGCCAGCAGTTCGCAGACCATGGACACCATATATTTT.

This clonotype is medium-sized in the sample. CDR3 sequence: CASREGSYEQYF. In DNA, the CDR3 is TGTGCCAGCAGAGAAGGGTCCTACGAGCAGTACTTC. This rearrangement joins TRBV7-2 to TRBJ2-7; no clear D gene. Germline V gives CDR1 SGHTA, CDR2 FQGNSA. The CDR3 is 12 amino acids. Trimming removed 6 bases from V and 1 base from J, with 7 bases in between.

On this clonotype itself: A read error may explain this, as a much larger clone is one base away. The CDR3 nucleotides are TGTGCCAGCATCCCCTCCGGGGCAGCCTACGAGCAGTACTTC. Its protein product is CASIPSGAAYEQYF. V is TRBV7-3 and J is TRBJ2-7, with D perhaps assigned TRBD1 or TRBD2 (5 bases each). In germline, CDR1 is SGHTA, CDR2 FQGTGA. This CDR3 is 14 amino acids long. Trimming took 7 bases from V and 2 from J, leaving 15 bases between them. The entire variable domain, with the rest obtained from reference TRBV7-3 and TRBJ2-7, is as follows: GAGVSQTPSNKVTEKGKYVELRCDPISGHTALYWYRQSLGQGPEFLIYFQGTGAADDSGLPNDRFFAVRPEGSVSTLKIQRTERGDSAVYLCASIPSGAAYEQYFGPGTRLTVT.

In its sample, this clonotype was seen a few times. The chain joins TRBV7-2 to TRBJ1-2, with D unclear. This CDR3 spans 12 amino acids. Deletions cut 8 bases from V and 3 bases from J, with 10 bases between. Germline loops: CDR1 SGHTA, CDR2 FQGNSA. This chain's CDR3 is CASRRGDYGYTF. As DNA, the CDR3 is TGTGCCAGCCGCCGGGGAGACTATGGCTACACCTTC.

This clonotype was seen a handful of times. The CDR3 region is CASSSNGYTF. DNA of the CDR3: TGTGCCAGCAGCTCCAATGGCTACACCTTC. The chain has TRBV7-3 and TRBJ1-2; no clear D gene. CDR3 size: 10 residues. Deletions cut 4 bases from V and 6 bases from J, with 3 bases between. Germline V CDR1 and CDR2: SGHTA, FQGTGA.

The chain is built from TRBV6-4 and TRBJ2-1; 7 bases are a match to TRBD2. Germline V gene data show CDR1 as MRHNA and CDR2 as SNTAGT. The CDR3 totals 11 residues. With 6 bases clipped from V and 10 bases from J, the junction kept 3 bases outside the gene matches. CDR3 residues: CASSSGREQFF. DNA for the CDR3: TGTGCCAGCAGCTCCGGGAGGGAGCAGTTCTTC.

Only a few counts were recorded for this clonotype. The V and J genes are TRBV20-1 and TRBJ1-2; D may be TRBD1 (6 bases). Germline CDR1 and CDR2: DFQATT and SNEGSKA (reference sequence). Trimming took 5 bases from V and 3 from J, leaving 16 bases between them. The CDR3 covers 14 residues. The CDR3 DNA is TGCAGTGCTGTGACTACAGGGACCTACTATGGCTACACCTTC. Protein sequence: CSAVTTGTYYGYTF.

This clonotype has a handful of counts. The chain joins TRBV5-4 to TRBJ2-1; D ambiguous. Germline V gene lookup returns CDR1 SGHNT and CDR2 YYREEE (reference sequence). V gave up 5 bases and J gave up 6 bases, with 3 bases separating them. This CDR3 spans 10 amino acids. As DNA, the CDR3 is TGTGCCAGCAGTGGCAATGAGCAGTTCTTC. It codes for CASSGNEQFF.

By frequency in the sample, this clonotype is medium-sized. This chain joins TRBV7-2 and TRBJ1-2; D may be TRBD1 (5 bases). CDR1 SGHTA and CDR2 FQGNSA come from the germline V gene. The V gene lost 2 bases and the J gene lost 2 bases, with 15 bases spanning the gap. The CDR3 runs to 16 residues. CDR3 sequence (DNA): TGTGCCAGCAGCTTAAATGCGGGGCGGTTAAACTATGGCTACACCTTC. This sequence encodes CASSLNAGRLNYGYTF.

This clonotype is classed as medium-sized. The chain carries TRBV6-1 and TRBJ2-7; 8 nucleotides agree with TRBD2. The germline CDR1 and CDR2 sequences are MNHNS and SASEGT. The CDR3 runs to 15 residues. Trimming took 2 bases from V and 3 from J; bases not matched to a gene: 6. The CDR3 is CASSELASGRYEQYF. The CDR3 DNA follows: TGTGCCAGCAGTGAATTGGCTAGCGGGCGCTACGAGCAGTACTTC.

Within the sample, this clonotype is medium-sized. CDR3 sequence: CSVSTGTSSNQPQHF. The CDR3 region has the DNA TGCAGTGTCTCGACAGGGACGAGTAGCAATCAGCCCCAGCATTTT. The genes are TRBV20-1 and TRBJ1-5; 7 positions agree with TRBD1. V shed 7 bases and J 0 bases; nucleotides not matched to a gene: 9. Germline V CDR1 and CDR2: DFQATT, SNEGSKA (reference sequence). The CDR3 consists of 15 residues.

J is TRBJ2-3 and V is TRBV6-5, with 10 bases that match TRBD2. The CDR3 totals 17 residues. Germline CDR1 reads MNHEY; CDR2 reads SVGAGI. Germline trimming cut 4 bases from V and 0 bases from J; bases unmatched to any gene: 7. The CDR3 bases are TGTGCCAGCAGTTTGGGACTAGCGACCACTAGCACAGATACGCAGTATTTT. This translates into CASSLGLATTSTDTQYF.

By its share, this clonotype is medium-sized. The rearrangement joins TRBV7-2 to TRBJ1-6; D is unresolved. V was shortened by 2 bases and J by 7 bases, with 6 bases between the two germline ends. The germline CDR1 and CDR2 sequences are SGHTA and FQGNSA. CDR3 length: 13 residues. Written as DNA, the CDR3 is TGTGCCAGCAGCTTACGGTCGAATTCACCCCTCCACTTT. Translation: CASSLRSNSPLHF. Supplemented by reference TRBV7-2 and TRBJ1-6, the full variable domain reads GAGVSQSPSNKVTEKGKDVELRCDPISGHTALYWYRQSLGQGLEFLIYFQGNSAPDKSGLPSDRFSAERTGGSVSTLTIQRTQQEDSAVYLCASSLRSNSPLHFGNGTRLTVT.